This T cell receptor (beta chain) was retrieved from a study of cytomegalovirus exposure and HLA in healthy donors. Broader study findings: TCR beta V- and J-gene trimming, according to a later analysis, was linked to a missense DCLRE1C variant.

The CDR3 runs to 14 residues. As regards this clone: Its antigen is as yet unknown.

The PCR had 60 Vbeta and 13 Jbeta primers. Method: immunoSEQ multiplex PCR; TCRdb's copy keeps in-frame clones and lacks some. The sample lists about 230,000 clones, approximately 87% occurring once. Material for sequencing was PBMCs. This sequence joins TRBV21-1 and TRBJ1-5; the D call of TRBD1 is as the table states it, not checked on the DNA. TRBV21-1 is flagged as a pseudogene. The receptor was isolated from a human donor in good health. The CDR3 region has the DNA TGTGCCAGCACCGGGACAGGGGATAGCAAGCCCCAGCATTTT. This translates into CASTGTGDSKPQHF.